The 26 T cell receptor beta chains reported below all come from one sample, sequenced in a study of blood T cells in healthy people across ages. With a J-beta primer mix and a sample-barcoded 5' primer, a second PCR ran roughly 7 to 11 cycles. TCRdb reprocessed the 5' RACE reads via MiXCR and lists one record per CDR3 protein. The top ten clones hold 3% to 4.5% of a sample with 750,000 to 850,000 distinct CDR3 sequences, approximately 25% of them seen once. The same sample was also used in a study of T cells of mothers and their children.

The material sequenced was blood. Source of these receptors: a boy under 18 in good health.

V usage is TRBV29-1 and J usage is TRBJ2-3; D remains unclear. V lost 7 bases and J 2 bases, leaving 13 bases between the germline ends. The germline CDR1 and CDR2 sequences are SQVTM and ANQGSEA. The CDR3 consists of 13 residues. CDR3 protein: CSGFGGITDTQYF. The DNA of the CDR3 is TGCAGCGGATTTGGTGGCATCACAGATACGCAGTATTTT.

V usage is TRBV6-5 and J usage is TRBJ1-1, with D possibly TRBD1 on 6 matching bases. The CDR3 covers 17 residues. V shed 3 bases and J shed 1 base, with 18 bases lying between them. In germline, CDR1 is MNHEY, CDR2 SVGAGI. This chain's CDR3 is CASSYRSPTGPNTEAFF. The DNA for the CDR3 is TGTGCCAGCAGTTATCGATCTCCGACAGGCCCGAACACTGAAGCTTTCTTT.

This clonotype was recorded many times. The rearrangement joins TRBV10-3 to TRBJ2-5; D gene ambiguous. Germline V gene lookup returns CDR1 ENHRY and CDR2 SYGVKD. Trimming removed 3 bases from V and 5 bases from J, with 4 bases in between. The CDR3 is made up of 11 amino acids. The CDR3 protein is CAISEGETQYF. DNA of the CDR3: TGTGCCATCAGTGAAGGGGAGACCCAGTACTTC.

This clonotype was picked up many times. This sequence joins TRBV27 and TRBJ2-1; D unclear. Germline CDR1 is MNHEY and CDR2 is SMNVEV (reference sequence). With 3 bases removed from V and 0 bases from J, the gap between germline ends came to 3 bases. The CDR3 extends over 13 amino acids. The CDR3 is CASSFHSYNEQFF. CDR3 nucleotides: TGTGCCAGCAGTTTCCACTCCTACAATGAGCAGTTCTTC.

V gene TRBV4-1 combines with J gene TRBJ2-3; a weak D match, TRBD1 (5 bases). Germline V gene sequence: CDR1 MGHRA, CDR2 YSYEKL. CDR3 length: 17 residues. V lost 0 bases and J 2 bases, leaving 15 bases between the germline ends. The CDR3 DNA follows: TGCGCCAGCAGCCAAGAACACAGGAGTCTTTACACAGATACGCAGTATTTT. The encoded protein is CASSQEHRSLYTDTQYF.

This chain links TRBV27 with TRBJ2-7; D possibly corresponds to TRBD1 (6 bases). The germline V and J ends were trimmed by 3 bases and 5 bases, with 17 bases remaining between them. Germline V lookup: CDR1 MNHEY, CDR2 SMNVEV (reference sequence). CDR3 length equals 15 residues. The CDR3 sequence is CASSLIPGVVDEQYF. CDR3 DNA: TGTGCCAGCAGTTTGATTCCAGGGGTGGTCGACGAGCAGTACTTC.

This clonotype was detected only a few times. This chain uses TRBV7-8 with TRBJ1-4; the D gene is possibly TRBD1 (5 bases). The CDR3 spans 17 residues. V was clipped by 4 bases and J by 1 base, with 16 bases between them. The V gene's germline CDR1 is SGHVS and CDR2 FQNEAQ. CDR3 region: CASSSLGSGGTNEKLFF. DNA for the CDR3: TGTGCCAGCAGCTCACTTGGATCGGGGGGAACTAATGAAAAACTGTTTTTT.

This rearrangement joins TRBV5-1 to TRBJ2-5, with TRBD2 matching 7 bases. CDR1 is SGHRS and CDR2 is YFSETQ in the germline V gene. The CDR3 spans 15 residues. V lost 4 bases and J lost 5; bases outside the gene matches: 11. CDR3 bases: TGCGCCAGCAGCCCGGGCAGCGGGGAGTTGGAGACCCAGTACTTC. It yields the protein CASSPGSGELETQYF.

This rearrangement joins TRBV11-2 to TRBJ2-5, with no clear D. The DNA end lines up better with TRBJ2-1; the J call may be wrong. Germline CDR1 reads SGHAT; CDR2 reads FQNNGV. This CDR3 region has 13 residues. CDR3 nucleotides: TGTGCCAGCAGCTTAGATAGGACGCACCCGCAGTTCTTC. Residues: CASSLDRTHPQFF.

This rearrangement joins TRBV27 to TRBJ2-7; D uncertain. Trimming removed 4 bases at V and 0 bases at J, with 13 bases between. This CDR3 has 15 amino acids. Germline CDR1 is MNHEY and CDR2 is SMNVEV (reference sequence). The CDR3 DNA is TGTGCCAGCAGTTCCCTCGAGGCTTTCTCCTACGAGCAGTACTTC. Translation gives CASSSLEAFSYEQYF.

This clonotype was seen repeatedly, ten times or more. The chain couples TRBV21-1 to TRBJ2-1. TRBV21-1 constitutes a pseudogene. This CDR3 spans 18 amino acids. CDR3 DNA: TGTGCCAGCAGCAAAGACTGTGGTGACGGCAGCTCCTACAATGAGCAGTTCTTC. This sequence encodes CASSKDCGDGSSYNEQFF.

The gene calls are TRBV5-6 and TRBJ1-1; TRBD1 matches at 7 bases. With V trimmed by 2 bases and J by 0 bases, 4 bases remained unmatched. Germline CDR1 is SGHDT and CDR2 is YYEEEE. The CDR3 spans 15 residues. This CDR3 reads CASSLGGKMNTEAFF. Here the CDR3 DNA reads TGTGCCAGCAGCTTAGGGGGCAAGATGAACACTGAAGCTTTCTTT. Supplemented by reference TRBV5-6 and TRBJ1-1, the full variable domain reads DAGVTQSPTHLIKTRGQQVTLRCSPKSGHDTVSWYQQALGQGPQFIFQYYEEEERQRGNFPDRFSGHQFPNYSSELNVNALLLGDSALYLCASSLGGKMNTEAFFGQGTRLTVV.

This rearrangement joins TRBV6-2 or TRBV6-3 to TRBJ2-1; tentatively, D is TRBD1 or TRBD2 (5 bases each). Germline values: CDR1 MNHEY, CDR2 SVGEGT. Trimming removed 6 bases from V and 8 bases from J, with 20 bases in between. The CDR3 loop spans 15 amino acids. As DNA, the CDR3 is TGTGCCAGCAGGCCCACAGGCGCCGAGGGGTATGAGCAGTTCTTC. Protein product: CASRPTGAEGYEQFF.

This clonotype has just a few counts. The V gene is TRBV5-1, the J gene TRBJ2-3; 9 bases line up with TRBD2. The germline CDR1 and CDR2 sequences are SGHRS and YFSETQ. The J segment lost 4 bases and the V segment lost 4 bases, leaving 7 bases of the junction unmatched. The CDR3 sequence is 15 residues long. CDR3 sequence (DNA): TGCGCCAGCAGCCCGTTGAGCGGGGGGTCAGATACGCAGTATTTT. Its protein is CASSPLSGGSDTQYF.

In this sample, this clonotype turned up a few times. V usage is TRBV7-9 and J usage is TRBJ2-1, with D perhaps matching TRBD1 (5 bases). The CDR3 runs 16 residues. CDR1 is SEHNR, CDR2 FQNEAQ, per germline (reference sequence). V lost 4 bases, J lost 0 bases, and 13 bases lay in between. CDR3 DNA sequence: TGTGCCAGCAGCTCAGACAAGGGGCACTCCTACAATGAGCAGTTCTTC. Its translation: CASSSDKGHSYNEQFF.

This clonotype was found a few times. Sequence at one end of the junction differs from germline and may be a read error. This chain connects TRBV7-7 to TRBJ2-5; D gene unclear. Germline V CDR1 and CDR2: SSHAT, FNYEAQ (reference sequence). This CDR3 has 13 amino acids. CDR3 DNA sequence: TGTGCTAGCAGCTTAGGTTACGAAGAGACCCAGTACTTC. It codes for CASSLGYEETQYF.

In its sample, this clonotype was seen a few times. Here the CDR3 reads CASSFDGTQYF. CDR3 nucleotide sequence: TGTGCCAGCAGCTTTGACGGTACGCAGTATTTT. The rearrangement links TRBV5-6 to TRBJ2-3, with D hard to call. V lost 2 bases to trimming and J lost 8 bases, with 6 bases between them. Germline assignment: CDR1 SGHDT and CDR2 YYEEEE. CDR3 length: 11 amino acids.

In this sample, this clonotype turned up a few times. CDR3 bases: TGTGCCAGCAGTGATCACCGGGACACCATCTCTGGAAACACCATATATTTT. Translated: CASSDHRDTISGNTIYF. The rearrangement joins TRBV6-1 to TRBJ1-3, with a tentative D call TRBD1 (6 bases). The CDR3 is 17 amino acids. Germline V gives CDR1 MNHNS, CDR2 SASEGT. V lost 3 bases and J lost 0, with 15 bases in between.

The chain carries TRBV19 and TRBJ1-5; D possibly corresponds to TRBD1 (6 bases). Trimming removed 6 bases from V and 4 bases from J, with 13 bases in between. CDR3 length equals 14 residues. Germline-derived CDR1 and CDR2 are LNHDA and SQIVND (reference sequence). CDR3 DNA: TGTGCCAGTAGATACAGGGAGGCTAATCAGCCCCAGCATTTT. Protein product: CASRYREANQPQHF.

The chain uses TRBV20-1 and TRBJ2-3; D perhaps matches TRBD2 (6 bases). The germline CDR1 and CDR2 sequences are DFQATT and SNEGSKA (reference sequence). V was trimmed by 0 bases and J by 1 base, leaving 11 bases between them. This CDR3 is 15 amino acids long. The CDR3 is CSARDWASGTDTQYF. In DNA, the CDR3 is TGCAGTGCTAGAGATTGGGCTAGCGGCACAGATACGCAGTATTTT.

This clonotype was detected only a few times. This chain uses TRBV12-3 or TRBV12-4 with TRBJ2-5; TRBD2 matches 11 bases. The J call may be in error: the DNA end matches TRBJ2-7 better. The CDR3 covers 15 residues. The chain's CDR3 is CASSLRSGRAHEQYF. The DNA of the CDR3 is TGTGCCAGCAGTTTACGTAGCGGGAGGGCCCACGAGCAGTACTTC.

This clonotype was seen more than once but under ten times. This chain's CDR3 is CASSWGRLYQETQYF. The CDR3 coding sequence is TGTGCCAGCAGTTGGGGACGGTTGTACCAAGAGACCCAGTACTTC. This chain links TRBV6-1 with TRBJ2-5; either TRBD1 or TRBD2 may supply D (5 bases each). Germline V CDR1 and CDR2: MNHNS, SASEGT. Deletions cut 5 bases from V and 0 bases from J, with 13 bases between. This CDR3 has 15 amino acids.

The chain employs TRBV12-5 and TRBJ1-1, with a weak D call TRBD1 (6 bases). Germline CDR1 reads LGHNT; CDR2 reads FRNRAP. The CDR3 loop spans 17 amino acids. The ends were cut back, 1 base at V and 2 bases at J, with 17 bases in the middle. For the CDR3, the DNA is TGTGCTAGTGGTTTGGGACGGGAACGGACAGCCAACACTGAAGCTTTCTTT. Its translation: CASGLGRERTANTEAFF.

Notes on this clonotype: Germline is not matched at one junction end, which may reflect a read error. V gene TRBV28 combines with J gene TRBJ2-4; no clear D gene. The CDR3 is 16 residues long. Per germline, CDR1 MDHEN and CDR2 SYDVKM. This chain's CDR3 is CASSPPLSVAKNIQHF. The CDR3 DNA sequence: TGTGCCAGCAGTCCTCCCTTGTCGGTAGCCAAAAACATTCAGCACTTC.

This clonotype was seen more than once but under ten times. Here the CDR3 reads CSASGAGGVRETQYF. The CDR3 DNA is TGCAGTGCTAGCGGAGCGGGGGGGGTCCGAGAGACCCAGTACTTC. V gene TRBV20-1 combines with J gene TRBJ2-5, with 10 bases identical to TRBD2. The CDR3 is made up of 15 amino acids. Trimming took 3 bases from V and 4 from J; bases not matched to a gene: 8. Germline CDR1 and CDR2: DFQATT and SNEGSKA (reference sequence).

This chain uses TRBV7-2 with TRBJ2-3, with D perhaps being TRBD1 or TRBD2 (6 bases each). The CDR3 is 15 amino acids. Looked up from germline, CDR1 is SGHTA and CDR2 is FQGNSA. Trimming removed 0 bases from V and 5 bases from J, with 12 bases in between. This chain's CDR3 is CASSLAGGRGDTQYF. The CDR3 coding sequence is TGTGCCAGCAGCTTAGCGGGGGGCCGAGGAGATACGCAGTATTTT.